This T cell receptor (beta chain) comes out of a study of breast tumors, draining lymph nodes, adjacent tissues. Study-wide findings and caveats: Most tumor T cells seemingly derive from lymph node, then expand in tumor.

TCRdb reprocessed the multiplex PCR reads with MiXCR, giving one entry per CDR3 protein. Of 150,000 or so distinct CDR3 sequences listed, about 30% are singletons. The CDR3 is 12 residues long. Per the germline V gene, CDR1 is SGDLS and CDR2 is YYNGEE. Trimming shortened V by 4 bases and J by 6 bases, and 10 bases separated the two germline ends. Axillary draining lymph nodes of breast cancer patients supplied the node samples. Regarding this clonotype: What it binds is unknown.

The sample was axillary lymph node tissue. This receptor was taken from a female donor with breast cancer. Some clones in this sample may be carry-over from other donors' samples. The V call is TRBV9, the J call TRBJ1-1; a weak D match, TRBD1 (6 bases). This CDR3 reads CASSPGGPEAFF. In DNA, the CDR3 is TGTGCCAGCAGCCCCGGGGGGCCTGAAGCTTTCTTT.